These T cell receptor beta chains were read from a single sample in a study of identical twins. TCRdb used MiXCR to reprocess the 5' RACE reads, holding one entry per CDR3 protein. The sample contains hundreds of thousands of distinct CDR3 sequences, about 12% of which appear only once. The data also belong to a second study, concerning yellow fever vaccine responses in identical twins.

Sequenced sample: PBMCs. These receptors all stem from a woman aged 18-35 years in good health. Each CDR3 is given with its conserved first and last residue.

J gene,V gene,CDR3 protein
TRBJ2-7,TRBV5-1,CASWGGQGAYEQYF
TRBJ2-7,TRBV29-1,CSVESLSTGRNEQYF
TRBJ1-1,TRBV29-1,CSVESPNTEAFF
TRBJ2-1,TRBV28,CASSATGWEGYNEQFF
TRBJ1-4,TRBV10-3,CAISPGQSNEKLFF
TRBJ1-4,TRBV27,CASSYRTATNEKLFF
TRBJ2-3,TRBV9,CASSPRAPGVTQYF
TRBJ2-1,TRBV11-3,CASSLEGGSGNEQFF
TRBJ2-2,TRBV7-2,CASSSMGLGTGELFF
TRBJ2-1,TRBV5-1,CASRKAGLAGVNEQFF
TRBJ1-1,TRBV27,CASRPRDRPTEAFF
TRBJ2-5,TRBV20-1,CSANSGQGQETQYF
TRBJ1-2,TRBV28,CASSQGQGVRGYTF
TRBJ1-1,TRBV3-1,CASRKTGVAEAFF
TRBJ2-5,TRBV28,CASSQTGVGGETQYF
TRBJ2-5,TRBV19,CASSIIGTPQETQYF
TRBJ2-5,TRBV12-3/TRBV12-4,CASSSLLPQETQYF
TRBJ2-4,TRBV12-3/TRBV12-4,CASSKGWQTAWIQYF
TRBJ1-1,TRBV29-1,CSVAGQMNTEAFF
TRBJ2-1,TRBV27,CASSLSQLAGGLNEQFF
TRBJ2-3,TRBV10-3,CAISESFLTDTQYF
TRBJ1-5,TRBV6-1,CASSPSGGNQPQHF
TRBJ1-1,TRBV20-1,CSAHGPDKGNTEAFF
TRBJ1-4,TRBV12-3/TRBV12-4,CASRTGQQAEKLFF
TRBJ1-1,TRBV27,CASSSTGGRNTEAFF
TRBJ1-1,TRBV9,CASSVVPAGGGIDTEAFF